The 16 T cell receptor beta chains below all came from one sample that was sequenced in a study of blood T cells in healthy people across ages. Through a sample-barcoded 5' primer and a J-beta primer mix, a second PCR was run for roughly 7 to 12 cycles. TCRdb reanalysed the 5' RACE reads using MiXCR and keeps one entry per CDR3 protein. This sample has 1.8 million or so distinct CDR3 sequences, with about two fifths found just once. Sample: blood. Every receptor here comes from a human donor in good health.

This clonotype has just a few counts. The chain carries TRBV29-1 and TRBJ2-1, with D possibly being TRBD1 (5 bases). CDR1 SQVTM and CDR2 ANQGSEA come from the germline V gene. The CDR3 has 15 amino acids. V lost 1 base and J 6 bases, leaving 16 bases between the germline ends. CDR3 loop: CSVEGRVRLPNEQFF. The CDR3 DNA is TGCAGCGTTGAAGGCAGGGTCAGGTTGCCCAATGAGCAGTTCTTC.

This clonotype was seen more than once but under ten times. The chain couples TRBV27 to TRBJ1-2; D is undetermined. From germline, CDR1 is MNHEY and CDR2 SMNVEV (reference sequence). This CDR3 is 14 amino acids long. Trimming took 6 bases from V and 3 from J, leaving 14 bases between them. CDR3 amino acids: CASSDGPSDYGYTF. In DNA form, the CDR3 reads TGTGCCAGCAGCGACGGGCCTTCCGACTATGGCTACACCTTC.

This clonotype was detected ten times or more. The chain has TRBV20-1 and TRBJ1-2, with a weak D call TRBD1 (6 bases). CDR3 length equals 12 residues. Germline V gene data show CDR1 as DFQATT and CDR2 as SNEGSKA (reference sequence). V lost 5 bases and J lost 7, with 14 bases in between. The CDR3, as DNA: TGCAGTGCTCTTTATCAGGGGTTTGGCTACACCTTC. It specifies CSALYQGFGYTF.

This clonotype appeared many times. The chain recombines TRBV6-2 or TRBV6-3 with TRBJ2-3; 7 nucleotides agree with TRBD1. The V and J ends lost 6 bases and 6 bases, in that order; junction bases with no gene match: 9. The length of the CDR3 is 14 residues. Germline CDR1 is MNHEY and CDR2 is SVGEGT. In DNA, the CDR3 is TGTGCCAGCAGGACAGGGTCTCGTCGGGATACGCAGTATTTT. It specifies CASRTGSRRDTQYF.

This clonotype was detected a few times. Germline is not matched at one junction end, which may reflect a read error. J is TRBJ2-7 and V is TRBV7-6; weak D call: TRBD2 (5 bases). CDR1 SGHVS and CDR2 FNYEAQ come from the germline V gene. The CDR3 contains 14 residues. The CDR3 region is CASGLALRSYEQYF. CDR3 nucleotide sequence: TGTGCCAGCGGCTTAGCGCTACGGTCCTACGAGCAGTACTTC. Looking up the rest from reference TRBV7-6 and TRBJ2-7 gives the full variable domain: GAGVSQSPRYKVTKRGQDVALRCDPISGHVSLYWYRQALGQGPEFLTYFNYEAQQDKSGLPNDRFSAERPEGSISTLTIQRTEQRDSAMYRCASGLALRSYEQYFGPGTRLTVT.

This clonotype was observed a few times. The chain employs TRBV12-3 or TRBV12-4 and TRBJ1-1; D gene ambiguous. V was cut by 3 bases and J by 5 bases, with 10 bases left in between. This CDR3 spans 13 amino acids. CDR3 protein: CASSFNTETEAFF. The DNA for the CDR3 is TGTGCCAGCAGTTTTAATACTGAAACTGAAGCTTTCTTT.

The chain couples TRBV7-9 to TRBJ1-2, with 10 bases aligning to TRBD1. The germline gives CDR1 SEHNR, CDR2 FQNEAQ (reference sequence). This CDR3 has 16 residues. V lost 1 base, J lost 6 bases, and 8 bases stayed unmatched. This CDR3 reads CASSLGQGAPLDGYTF. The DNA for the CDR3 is TGTGCCAGCAGCTTAGGACAGGGGGCCCCTCTCGATGGCTACACCTTC.

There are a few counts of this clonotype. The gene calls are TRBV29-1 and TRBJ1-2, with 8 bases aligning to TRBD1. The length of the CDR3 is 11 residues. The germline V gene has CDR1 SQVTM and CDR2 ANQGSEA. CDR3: CIIDRGYGYTF. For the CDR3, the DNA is TGCATCATCGACAGGGGTTATGGCTACACCTTC.

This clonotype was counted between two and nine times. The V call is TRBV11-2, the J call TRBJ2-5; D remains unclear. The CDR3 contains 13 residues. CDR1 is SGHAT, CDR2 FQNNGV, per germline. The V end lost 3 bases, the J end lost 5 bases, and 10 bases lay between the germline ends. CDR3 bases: TGTGCCAGCAGCTTGTGGGCTCGGGAGACCCAGTACTTC. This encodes CASSLWARETQYF. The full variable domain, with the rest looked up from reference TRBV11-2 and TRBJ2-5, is EAGVAQSPRYKIIEKRQSVAFWCNPISGHATLYWYQQILGQGPKLLIQFQNNGVVDDSQLPKDRFSAERLKGVDSTLKIQPAKLEDSAVYLCASSLWARETQYFGPGTRLLVL.

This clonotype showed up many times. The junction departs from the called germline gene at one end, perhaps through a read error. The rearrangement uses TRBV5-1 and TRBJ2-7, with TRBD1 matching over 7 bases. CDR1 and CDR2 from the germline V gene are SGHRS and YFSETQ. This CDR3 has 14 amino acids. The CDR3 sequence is CASSPRDSTYEQYF. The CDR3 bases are TGTGCCAGCAGCCCCCGGGACAGCACCTACGAGCAGTACTTC. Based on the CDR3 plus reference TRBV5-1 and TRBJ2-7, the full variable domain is KAGVTQTPRYLIKTRGQQVTLSCSPISGHRSVSWYQQTPGQGLQFLFEYFSETQRNKGNFPGRFSGRQFSNSRSEMNVSTLELGDSALYLCASSPRDSTYEQYFGPGTRLTVT.

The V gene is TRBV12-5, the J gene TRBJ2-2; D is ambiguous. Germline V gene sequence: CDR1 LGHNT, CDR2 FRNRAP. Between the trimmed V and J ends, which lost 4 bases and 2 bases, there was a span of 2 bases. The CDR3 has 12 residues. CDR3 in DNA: TGTGCTAGTGGTTCCAACACCGGGGAGCTGTTTTTT. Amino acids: CASGSNTGELFF.

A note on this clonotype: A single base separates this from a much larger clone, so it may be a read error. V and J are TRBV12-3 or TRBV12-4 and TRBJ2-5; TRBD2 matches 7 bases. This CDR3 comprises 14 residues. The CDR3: CAGSPSGQQETQYF. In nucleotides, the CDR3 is TGTGCCGGCAGCCCTAGCGGACAACAAGAGACCCAGTACTTC.

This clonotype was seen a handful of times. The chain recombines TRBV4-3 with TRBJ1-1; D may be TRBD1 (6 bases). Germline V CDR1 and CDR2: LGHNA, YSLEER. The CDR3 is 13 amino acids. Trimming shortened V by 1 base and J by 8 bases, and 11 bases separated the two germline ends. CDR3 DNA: TGCGCCAGCAGCCAAGTATGGGGGGCGGAAGCTTTCTTT. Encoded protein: CASSQVWGAEAFF.

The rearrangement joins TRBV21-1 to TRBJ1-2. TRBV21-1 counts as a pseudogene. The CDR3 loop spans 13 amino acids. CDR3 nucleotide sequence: TGTGCCAGCAGCAAGAAGGGAAAGAGTGGCTACACCTTC. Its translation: CASSKKGKSGYTF.

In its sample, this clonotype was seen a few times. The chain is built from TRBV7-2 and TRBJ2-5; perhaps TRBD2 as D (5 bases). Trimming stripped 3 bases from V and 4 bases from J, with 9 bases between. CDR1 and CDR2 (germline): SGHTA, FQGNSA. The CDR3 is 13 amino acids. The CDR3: CASSFGVRETQYF. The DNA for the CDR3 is TGTGCCAGCAGCTTCGGGGTTCGAGAGACCCAGTACTTC. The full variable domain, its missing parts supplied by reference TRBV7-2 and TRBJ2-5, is GAGVSQSPSNKVTEKGKDVELRCDPISGHTALYWYRQSLGQGLEFLIYFQGNSAPDKSGLPSDRFSAERTGGSVSTLTIQRTQQEDSAVYLCASSFGVRETQYFGPGTRLLVL.

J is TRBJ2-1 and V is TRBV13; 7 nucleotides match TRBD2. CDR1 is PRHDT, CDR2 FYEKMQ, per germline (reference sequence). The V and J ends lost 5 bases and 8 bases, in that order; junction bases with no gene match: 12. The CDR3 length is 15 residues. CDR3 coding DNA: TGTGCCAGCAGCCCAGTCGGGGGGTTTTCCGATGAGCAGTTCTTC. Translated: CASSPVGGFSDEQFF.